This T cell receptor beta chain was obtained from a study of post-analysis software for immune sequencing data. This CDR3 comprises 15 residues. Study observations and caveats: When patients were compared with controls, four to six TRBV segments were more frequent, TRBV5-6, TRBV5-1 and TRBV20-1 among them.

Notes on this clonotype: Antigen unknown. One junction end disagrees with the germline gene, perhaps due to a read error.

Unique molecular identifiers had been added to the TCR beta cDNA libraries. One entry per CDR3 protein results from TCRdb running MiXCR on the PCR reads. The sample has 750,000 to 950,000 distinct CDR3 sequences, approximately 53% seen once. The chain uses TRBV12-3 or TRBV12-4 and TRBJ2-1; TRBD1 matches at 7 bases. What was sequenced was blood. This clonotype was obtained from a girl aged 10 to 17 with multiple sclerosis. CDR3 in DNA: TGTGCCAGCAGTTTAGGGCAGGGGGAGTACAATGAACAGTTCTTC. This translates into CASSLGQGEYNEQFF.